This T cell receptor (beta chain) came from a study of T cell changes during pregnancy in multiple sclerosis. Measured with immunoSEQ multiplex PCR; TCRdb has only the in-frame clones, and not every one. Among 95,000 to 100,000 clones listed, 91% were seen once. The CDR3 consists of 13 residues. Germline CDR1 SGHRS, CDR2 YFSETQ. V lost 4 bases, J lost 5 bases, and 13 bases lay in between. The sequence was obtained from a female donor with multiple sclerosis, enrolled in a pregnancy study. This sequence joins TRBV5-1 and TRBJ2-7; a possible D gene is TRBD1 (6 bases). The material sequenced was peripheral blood, taken in the second trimester of pregnancy. CDR3 sequence reads: CASSLTPGDEQYF. The DNA for the CDR3 is TGCGCCAGCAGCCTAACCCCAGGGGACGAGCAGTACTTC. Supplemented by reference TRBV5-1 and TRBJ2-7, the full variable domain reads KAGVTQTPRYLIKTRGQQVTLSCSPISGHRSVSWYQQTPGQGLQFLFEYFSETQRNKGNFPGRFSGRQFSNSRSEMNVSTLELGDSALYLCASSLTPGDEQYFGPGTRLTVT.